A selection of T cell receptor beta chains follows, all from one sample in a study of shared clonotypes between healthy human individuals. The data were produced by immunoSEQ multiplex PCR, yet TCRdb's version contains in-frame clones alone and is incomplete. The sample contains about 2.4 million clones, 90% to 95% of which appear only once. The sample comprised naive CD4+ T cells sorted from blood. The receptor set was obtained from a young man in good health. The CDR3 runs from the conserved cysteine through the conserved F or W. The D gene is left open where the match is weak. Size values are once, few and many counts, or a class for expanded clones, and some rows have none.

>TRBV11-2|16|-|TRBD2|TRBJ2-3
CASSLGLAGYSDTQYF
TGTGCCAGCAGCTTAGGACTAGCGGGGTACTCAGATACGCAGTATTTT
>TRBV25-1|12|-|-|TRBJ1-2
CASSQGSDGYTF
TGTGCCAGCAGTCAAGGGAGTGATGGCTACACCTTC
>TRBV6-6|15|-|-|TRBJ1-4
CASSFRDTRNEKLFF
TGTGCCAGCAGTTTCCGGGACACCAGGAATGAAAAACTGTTTTTT
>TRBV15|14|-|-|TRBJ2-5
CATSRGRARETQYF
TGTGCCACCAGCAGGGGTCGGGCTCGGGAGACCCAGTACTTC
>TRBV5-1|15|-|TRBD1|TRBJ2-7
CASSPGGQGAYEQYF
TGCGCCAGCAGCCCAGGAGGACAGGGGGCTTACGAGCAGTACTTC
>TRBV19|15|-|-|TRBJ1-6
CASSIAVSPLNTLHF
TGTGCCAGTAGTATAGCAGTATCCCCACTAAATACCCTCCACTTT
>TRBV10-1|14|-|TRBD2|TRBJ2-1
CASTTSGREDEQFF
TGCGCCAGCACCACTAGCGGGAGGGAGGATGAGCAGTTCTTC
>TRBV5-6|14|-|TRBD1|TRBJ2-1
CASSSGQGHNEQFF
TGTGCCAGCAGCTCCGGACAGGGGCACAATGAGCAGTTCTTC
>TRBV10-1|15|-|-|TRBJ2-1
CASSNSRSSYNEQFF
TGCGCCAGCAGTAACAGCCGGAGCTCCTACAATGAGCAGTTCTTC
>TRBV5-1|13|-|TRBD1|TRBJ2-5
CASSSSGQGVAYF
TGCGCCAGCAGCTCCTCCGGACAGGGTGTCGCGTACTTC
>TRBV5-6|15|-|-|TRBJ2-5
CASTYLGGLGETQYF
TGTGCCAGCACCTACCTTGGGGGCCTGGGGGAGACCCAGTACTTC
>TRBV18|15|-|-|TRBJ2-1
CASSPPRRAGNEQFF
TGTGCCAGCTCACCACCGAGACGGGCAGGCAATGAGCAGTTCTTC
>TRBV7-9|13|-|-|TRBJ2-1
CASSLAEVDEQFF
TGTGCCAGCAGCTTAGCGGAGGTTGATGAGCAGTTCTTC
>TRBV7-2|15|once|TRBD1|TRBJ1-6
CASSHTGTDNSPLHF
TGTGCCAGCAGCCACACCGGGACAGATAATTCACCCCTCCACTTT
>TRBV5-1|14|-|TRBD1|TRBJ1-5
CASSPGTGSQPQHF
TGCGCCAGCAGCCCGGGGACAGGGAGTCAGCCCCAGCATTTT
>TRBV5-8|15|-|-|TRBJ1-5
CASSLRGVVSQPQHF
TGTGCCAGCAGCTTGAGGGGGGTGGTTAGTCAGCCCCAGCATTTT
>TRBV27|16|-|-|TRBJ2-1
CASTRNSPHSYNEQFF
TGTGCCAGCACACGAAACAGCCCTCACTCCTACAATGAGCAGTTCTTC
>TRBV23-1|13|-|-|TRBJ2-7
CASSQGQYYEQYF
TGCGCCAGCAGTCAAGGACAGTACTACGAGCAGTACTTC
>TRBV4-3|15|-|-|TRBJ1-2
CASSQETIDSYGYTF
TGCGCCAGCAGCCAAGAGACCATTGACAGCTATGGCTACACCTTC
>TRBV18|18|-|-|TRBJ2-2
CASSGRGPSGVNTGELFF
TGTGCCAGCTCAGGACGGGGGCCTTCCGGAGTGAACACCGGGGAGCTGTTTTTT